This is a list of T cell receptor beta chains from one sample in a study of cytomegalovirus exposure and HLA in healthy donors. Generated by immunoSEQ multiplex PCR, the TCRdb table keeps only in-frame clones and is missing some. The sample carries 250,000 to 400,000 clones, over 75% recorded once. Material: PBMCs. The receptors were gathered from a man aged 25-45 years in good health and CMV-seronegative. The CDR3 runs from the conserved cysteine through the conserved F or W. A D gene is named only where the DNA matches it firmly. Size is omitted from some rows. Given values are once, few, many or a class for expanded clones.

>.|TRBV6-5|TRBD1|TRBJ1-6
CASSYSSGDSSPLHF
TGTGCCAGCAGTTACTCATCGGGGGACAGTTCACCCCTCCACTTT
>.|TRBV4-1|.|TRBJ1-2
CASSQVILLQGWYGYTF
TGCGCCAGCAGCCAAGTTATACTGCTACAGGGATGGTATGGCTACACCTTC
>.|TRBV5-1|TRBD1|TRBJ1-6
CASSLDRGNNSPLHF
TGCGCCAGCAGCTTGGACAGGGGTAATAATTCACCCCTCCACTTT
>.|TRBV5-5|TRBD1|TRBJ1-5
CASSFSRDRVGQPQHF
TGTGCCAGCAGTTTTTCCAGGGACAGGGTGGGGCAGCCCCAGCATTTT
>.|TRBV7-6|.|TRBJ2-2
CASSLSVEGANTGELFF
TGTGCCAGCAGCTTAAGTGTCGAAGGGGCGAACACCGGGGAGCTGTTTTTT
>.|TRBV29-1|.|TRBJ2-7
CSVRRTESGREQYF
TGCAGCGTGAGGAGGACCGAAAGCGGTCGGGAGCAGTACTTC
>.|TRBV15|TRBD1|TRBJ2-5
CATSSLTDRVEETQYF
TGTGCCACCAGCAGCTTAACGGACAGGGTCGAAGAGACCCAGTACTTC
>.|TRBV5-4|TRBD1|TRBJ2-2
CASSPDRVAGELFF
TGTGCCAGCAGCCCCGACAGGGTGGCCGGGGAGCTGTTTTTT
>.|TRBV25-1|.|TRBJ1-1
CASSGQRWDTEAFF
TGTGCCAGCAGTGGCCAGCGGTGGGACACTGAAGCTTTCTTT
>.|TRBV6-6|.|TRBJ2-5
CASSPRGSQETQYF
TGTGCCAGCAGTCCCAGGGGAAGCCAAGAGACCCAGTACTTC
>.|TRBV7-9|.|TRBJ1-2
CASSLGARGYGYTF
TGTGCCAGCAGCTTGGGGGCCAGGGGTTATGGCTACACCTTC
>once|TRBV7-9|TRBD1|TRBJ1-3
CASSPADRLTHVDTIYF
TGTGCCAGCAGCCCAGCGGACAGGTTAACTCATGTAGACACCATATATTTT
>.|TRBV27|TRBD1|TRBJ1-6
CASRISGTENSPLHF
TGTGCCAGCAGAATTTCCGGGACAGAAAATTCACCCCTCCACTTT
>.|TRBV5-1|.|TRBJ2-5
CASSVGAYQETQYF
TGCGCCAGCAGCGTGGGGGCGTACCAAGAGACCCAGTACTTC
>.|TRBV5-1|TRBD1|TRBJ1-4
CASSLDRGAEKLFF
TGCGCCAGCAGCCTTGACAGGGGGGCTGAAAAACTGTTTTTT
>once|TRBV5-1|.|TRBJ1-1
CASSEDRYTEAFF
TGCGCCAGCAGCGAGGACAGATACACTGAAGCTTTCTTT
>once|TRBV6-1|.|TRBJ1-3
CASSEANRAAGNTIYF
TGTGCCAGCAGTGAAGCGAACAGGGCCGCTGGAAACACCATATATTTT
>.|TRBV6-6|.|TRBJ1-2
CASHSLGGYTF
TGTGCCAGCCATTCTCTGGGCGGCTACACCTTC
>.|TRBV14|TRBD1|TRBJ1-1
CASSLQRQGKNTEAFF
TGTGCCAGCAGCCTGCAGAGACAGGGAAAGAACACTGAAGCTTTCTTT
>.|TRBV6-1|TRBD2|TRBJ2-1
CASSSLAGGHNEQFF
TGTGCCAGCAGTTCTCTAGCGGGGGGGCACAATGAGCAGTTCTTC
>.|TRBV7-8|TRBD1|TRBJ2-3
CASSLQNTGTGLTDTQYF
TGTGCCAGCAGCTTACAAAACACCGGGACAGGGCTCACAGATACGCAGTATTTT
>.|TRBV6-5|.|TRBJ1-3
CASSYSQGNGNTIYF
TGTGCCAGCAGTTACTCCCAGGGTAACGGAAACACCATATATTTT